The 12 T cell receptor beta chains below were found in one sample sequenced in a study of OX40 agonist ivuxolimab in advanced cancers. Assay used: immunoSEQ multiplex PCR; TCRdb lists only in-frame clones, some missing. The table has around 61,000 clones, approximately 80% seen once. The sample was CD4+ or CD8+ T cells sorted from blood, taken in a trial of the OX40 agonist ivuxolimab. The source of these receptors is an adult with an advanced solid tumor such as melanoma, head and neck, liver or kidney cancer.

This clone has a handful of counts. This chain joins TRBV4-2 and TRBJ2-5, with TRBD1 as a possible D gene (7 bases). Trimming took 4 bases from V and 1 from J, leaving 13 bases between them. The CDR3 totals 15 residues. Germline V gives CDR1 LGHNA, CDR2 YNFKEQ. CDR3 DNA: TGTGCCAGCAGCCCGGGAGCAGGGGGCCAAGAGACCCAGTACTTC. This sequence encodes CASSPGAGGQETQYF.

The genes are TRBV19 and TRBJ1-2; D is undetermined. The ends were cut back, 3 bases at V and 2 bases at J, with 10 bases in the middle. This CDR3 contains 14 residues. The germline V gene has CDR1 LNHDA and CDR2 SQIVND (reference sequence). CDR3 amino acids: CASSIGRTNYGYTF. As DNA, the CDR3 is TGTGCCAGTAGTATCGGCAGGACCAACTATGGCTACACCTTC.

The rearrangement uses TRBV7-9 and TRBJ2-3, with TRBD2 matching 9 bases. Germline values: CDR1 SEHNR, CDR2 FQNEAQ (reference sequence). The CDR3 runs to 15 residues. The V and J ends lost 5 bases and 2 bases, in that order; junction bases with no gene match: 5. The DNA for the CDR3 is TGTGCCAGCAGCACCAGACTAGCGGACACAGATACGCAGTATTTT. Protein product: CASSTRLADTDTQYF.

The V and J genes are TRBV28 and TRBJ1-2; 7 nucleotides align to TRBD1. Losses at the gene ends were 6 bases for V and 3 bases for J; bases not matched to a gene: 4. CDR1 is MDHEN and CDR2 is SYDVKM in the germline V gene. The CDR3 totals 13 residues. CDR3 coding DNA: TGTGCCAGCAGCATCAGGGGGGACTATGGCTACACCTTC. Amino acid sequence: CASSIRGDYGYTF.

This clone was counted a single time. The gene calls are TRBV7-2 and TRBJ2-5; TRBD2 is a possible D gene (6 bases). Germline-derived CDR1 and CDR2 are SGHTA and FQGNSA. Between the trimmed V and J ends, which lost 4 bases and 4 bases, there was a span of 16 bases. The CDR3 covers 15 residues. The CDR3 DNA reads as TGTGCCAGCAGCTGGACCGGGACTCCGTCAGAGACCCAGTACTTC. This encodes CASSWTGTPSETQYF.

This rearrangement joins TRBV5-1 to TRBJ1-1; TRBD1 agrees at 8 bases. Per germline, CDR1 SGHRS and CDR2 YFSETQ. J lost 7 bases, V lost 4 bases, and 6 bases had no gene match. CDR3 length: 13 residues. The DNA of the CDR3 is TGCGCCAGCAGCCACGAGACAGGGGATGAAGCTTTCTTT. Translation: CASSHETGDEAFF. Full variable domain (missing parts from reference TRBV5-1 and TRBJ1-1): KAGVTQTPRYLIKTRGQQVTLSCSPISGHRSVSWYQQTPGQGLQFLFEYFSETQRNKGNFPGRFSGRQFSNSRSEMNVSTLELGDSALYLCASSHETGDEAFFGQGTRLTVV.

This clone has only one observation. The chain carries TRBV5-1 and TRBJ2-7; no reliable D call. The CDR3 extends over 14 amino acids. Germline loops: CDR1 SGHRS, CDR2 YFSETQ. V dropped 0 bases and J dropped 2 bases, with 9 bases sitting between them. CDR3 loop: CASSLDVETYEQYF. The CDR3 bases are TGCGCCAGCAGCTTGGATGTAGAAACCTACGAGCAGTACTTC.

The chain couples TRBV9 to TRBJ1-6; the D gene is possibly TRBD1 (6 bases). The germline CDR1 and CDR2 sequences are SGDLS and YYNGEE. V was cut by 0 bases and J by 11 bases, with 12 bases left in between. This CDR3 has 14 residues. The CDR3 reads CASSVASTGTPLHF. The CDR3 nucleotides are TGTGCCAGCAGCGTAGCTTCTACAGGGACACCCCTCCACTTT.

V is TRBV28 and J is TRBJ1-5; D is perhaps TRBD1 (6 bases). The germline gives CDR1 MDHEN, CDR2 SYDVKM. The CDR3 length is 14 residues. With 2 bases removed from V and 6 bases from J, the gap between germline ends came to 11 bases. For the CDR3, the DNA is TGTGCCAGCAGTTTACACAGGGAGGGTCAGCCCCAGCATTTT. Translated, it gives CASSLHREGQPQHF.

The chain combines TRBV4-2 with TRBJ1-5; a possible D gene is TRBD1 (5 bases). Germline CDR1 is LGHNA and CDR2 is YNFKEQ. The CDR3 extends over 15 amino acids. The V and J ends lost 6 bases and 0 bases respectively, with 12 bases between them. CDR3 sequence reads: CASSLGRSSNQPQHF. The CDR3, as DNA: TGTGCCAGCAGTCTGGGACGTAGTAGCAATCAGCCCCAGCATTTT.

This chain uses TRBV5-4 with TRBJ2-2; a possible D gene is TRBD1 (6 bases). With 1 base removed from V and 8 bases from J, the gap between germline ends came to 9 bases. CDR1 is SGHNT and CDR2 is YYREEE in the germline V gene (reference sequence). CDR3 size: 13 residues. The CDR3 nucleotides read TGTGCCAGCAGCTTGTATCAGGGGGGGGAGCTGTTTTTT. This encodes CASSLYQGGELFF.

The CDR3 region is CASSGTGGSETQYF. The CDR3 DNA reads TGCGCCAGCAGTGGGACAGGGGGTTCTGAGACCCAGTACTTC. V gene TRBV10-1 combines with J gene TRBJ2-5; 10 nucleotides align to TRBD1. This CDR3 region has 14 residues. V was pared by 4 bases and J by 5 bases, with 4 bases of the junction left unmatched. Germline lookup yields CDR1 WNHNN and CDR2 SYGVQD (reference sequence).